This T cell receptor beta chain derives from a study of blood T cell repertoires in COVID-19. Study-level background: Sources were T cells, B-cell-depleted T cells, or PBMCs; the material itself was cDNA or gDNA.

The Seattle site enrolled patients during active infection and followed them longitudinally. Here immunoSEQ multiplex PCR was the method, and the copy in TCRdb shows in-frame clones only, minus some. The sample has 87,000 or so clones; 80% to 95% are singletons. The sample holds one count of this clone. The CDR3 extends over 19 amino acids. V lost 1 base and J lost 0; bases outside the gene matches: 8. The germline V gene has CDR1 SEHNR and CDR2 FQNEAQ (reference sequence). The clonotype was recovered from a man aged 18 to 30 with COVID-19, enrolled during active disease. Sequencing was performed on peripheral blood. This chain uses TRBV7-9 with TRBJ2-7; 14 bases fit TRBD2. The DNA for the CDR3 is TGTGCCAGCAGCTTAGATAGGGGACTAGCGGGAGATAGCTCCTACGAGCAGTACTTC. Its translation: CASSLDRGLAGDSSYEQYF.